The rows below give T cell receptor beta chains drawn from one sample of a study of shared clonotypes between healthy human individuals. Here immunoSEQ multiplex PCR was the method, and the copy in TCRdb shows in-frame clones only, minus some. Among 2 million or so clones, about 95% were seen once, and the ten largest hold about 1.1%. Sequencing was done on a sample of naive CD8+ T cells sorted from blood. These receptor sequences come from a man aged 18-30 years in good health. The CDR3 runs from the conserved cysteine through the conserved F or W. The D gene is left open where the match is weak. Rows give clone size only sometimes, using once, few, many, or a class for an expanded clone.

V: TRBV9
size: NA
J: TRBJ2-7
length: 16
D: TRBD1
CDR3: CASSVGWTGSTYEQYF
DNA: TGTGCCAGCAGCGTAGGTTGGACAGGGTCTACCTACGAGCAGTACTTC

V: TRBV5-4
size: NA
J: TRBJ2-1
length: 14
D: TRBD2
CDR3: CASSPPAGGFEQFF
DNA: TGTGCCAGCAGCCCACCAGCGGGGGGGTTTGAGCAGTTCTTC

V: TRBV5-6
size: NA
J: TRBJ2-5
length: 13
D: NA
CDR3: CASSWDIRETQYF
DNA: TGTGCCAGCAGCTGGGACATAAGAGAGACCCAGTACTTC

V: TRBV27
size: NA
J: TRBJ2-7
length: 14
D: NA
CDR3: CASSLRGGAYEQYF
DNA: TGTGCCAGCAGTTTAAGAGGGGGGGCCTACGAGCAGTACTTC

V: TRBV7-9
size: NA
J: TRBJ2-1
length: 15
D: TRBD2
CDR3: CASSSPGLAGGRKFF
DNA: TGTGCCAGCAGCTCTCCGGGACTAGCGGGAGGGAGGAAGTTCTTC

V: TRBV4-1
size: NA
J: TRBJ2-7
length: 15
D: NA
CDR3: CASSQVGGPTYEQYF
DNA: TGCGCCAGCAGCCAAGTAGGTGGGCCCACCTACGAGCAGTACTTC

V: TRBV6-1
size: NA
J: TRBJ2-7
length: 15
D: NA
CDR3: CASSDLDTTDYEQYF
DNA: TGTGCCAGCAGTGACCTAGACACTACCGACTACGAGCAGTACTTC

V: TRBV4-3
size: NA
J: TRBJ2-1
length: 15
D: NA
CDR3: CASSPSSHSYNEQFF
DNA: TGCGCCAGCAGTCCTAGCTCACACTCCTACAATGAGCAGTTCTTC

V: TRBV15
size: NA
J: TRBJ2-1
length: 13
D: NA
CDR3: CATSPDRYNEQFF
DNA: TGTGCCACTAGTCCGGACAGATACAATGAGCAGTTCTTC

V: TRBV5-4
size: NA
J: TRBJ2-7
length: 13
D: NA
CDR3: CASKDPSFNEQYF
DNA: TGTGCCAGCAAAGATCCCTCCTTTAACGAGCAGTACTTC

V: TRBV10-2
size: NA
J: TRBJ2-1
length: 13
D: NA
CDR3: CATQADGYNEQFF
DNA: TGCGCCACCCAAGCAGACGGTTACAATGAGCAGTTCTTC

V: TRBV10-3
size: NA
J: TRBJ1-1
length: 15
D: NA
CDR3: CAISEGQSMNTEAFF
DNA: TGTGCCATCAGTGAGGGACAGTCCATGAACACTGAAGCTTTCTTT

V: TRBV14
size: NA
J: TRBJ2-7
length: 14
D: NA
CDR3: CASSQGVGVMSQYF
DNA: TGTGCCAGCAGCCAAGGAGTAGGAGTTATGTCCCAGTACTTC

V: TRBV2
size: NA
J: TRBJ2-7
length: 17
D: NA
CDR3: CASTLRAGSPTSYEQYF
DNA: TGTGCCAGCACCCTGCGGGCAGGGTCCCCCACTTCATACGAGCAGTACTTC

V: TRBV9
size: NA
J: TRBJ2-1
length: 15
D: NA
CDR3: CASSALAFEDHEQFF
DNA: TGTGCCAGCAGCGCTCTAGCCTTCGAAGACCATGAGCAGTTCTTC

V: TRBV7-6
size: NA
J: TRBJ2-7
length: 14
D: TRBD1
CDR3: CASSIGQGIDEQYF
DNA: TGTGCCAGCAGCATAGGACAGGGTATCGACGAGCAGTACTTC

V: TRBV7-6
size: NA
J: TRBJ2-3
length: 18
D: TRBD2
CDR3: CASSSGLAGAGEADTQYF
DNA: TGTGCCAGCAGCTCCGGACTAGCGGGGGCCGGGGAGGCAGATACGCAGTATTTT

V: TRBV6-5
size: NA
J: TRBJ1-1
length: 13
D: NA
CDR3: CASSYIGNTEAFF
DNA: TGTGCCAGCAGTTACATCGGGAACACTGAAGCTTTCTTT

V: TRBV28
size: once
J: TRBJ2-7
length: 14
D: NA
CDR3: CASSFGQGGYEQYF
DNA: TGTGCCAGCAGTTTTGGGCAGGGGGGATACGAGCAGTACTTC

V: TRBV13
size: NA
J: TRBJ2-1
length: 16
D: NA
CDR3: CASSLRWGENYNEQFF
DNA: TGTGCCAGCAGCTTAAGGTGGGGGGAAAACTACAATGAGCAGTTCTTC

V: TRBV27
size: NA
J: TRBJ1-5
length: 15
D: NA
CDR3: CASRPGTDSNQPQHF
DNA: TGTGCCAGCAGGCCCGGGACGGATAGCAATCAGCCCCAGCATTTT

V: TRBV5-8
size: once
J: TRBJ2-3
length: 11
D: NA
CDR3: CASSLGMTQYF
DNA: TGTGCCAGCAGCTTGGGGATGACGCAGTATTTT

V: TRBV4-1
size: NA
J: TRBJ2-1
length: 14
D: NA
CDR3: CASSQTGTYNEQFF
DNA: TGCGCCAGCAGCCAGACGGGAACCTACAATGAGCAGTTCTTC

V: TRBV25-1
size: once
J: TRBJ2-4
length: 13
D: NA
CDR3: CASSESGSNIQYF
DNA: TGTGCCAGCAGTGAATCGGGCTCGAACATTCAGTACTTC

V: TRBV2
size: NA
J: TRBJ2-7
length: 20
D: TRBD2
CDR3: CASREPGLAGGLYYSYEQYF
DNA: TGTGCCAGCAGGGAACCCGGACTAGCGGGAGGCTTATACTACTCCTACGAGCAGTACTTC

V: TRBV4-1
size: NA
J: TRBJ1-1
length: 15
D: NA
CDR3: CASSQGDKGNTEAFF
DNA: TGCGCCAGCAGCCAAGGGGACAAAGGGAACACTGAAGCTTTCTTT

V: TRBV19
size: few
J: TRBJ1-5
length: 16
D: NA
CDR3: CASSIGGQGGNQPQHF
DNA: TGTGCCAGTAGTATAGGGGGGCAGGGTGGCAATCAGCCCCAGCATTTT

V: TRBV27
size: NA
J: TRBJ2-3
length: 15
D: TRBD2
CDR3: CASTFTGGSTDTQYF
DNA: TGTGCCAGCACCTTTACGGGGGGGAGCACAGATACGCAGTATTTT

V: TRBV27
size: once
J: TRBJ2-1
length: 12
D: NA
CDR3: CASSLGRDEQFF
DNA: TGTGCCAGCAGTTTGGGAAGGGATGAGCAGTTCTTC

V: TRBV4-1
size: NA
J: TRBJ2-5
length: 17
D: NA
CDR3: CASSQEGAGAEGETQYF
DNA: TGCGCCAGCAGCCAAGAGGGTGCGGGGGCAGAGGGAGAGACCCAGTACTTC

V: TRBV6-5
size: NA
J: TRBJ2-3
length: 15
D: NA
CDR3: CASTTWEEGTDTQYF
DNA: TGTGCCAGCACTACGTGGGAAGAGGGCACAGATACGCAGTATTTT

V: TRBV9
size: once
J: TRBJ2-3
length: 16
D: NA
CDR3: CASSPMPVNPTDTQYF
DNA: TGTGCCAGCAGCCCCATGCCAGTTAACCCCACAGATACGCAGTATTTT

V: TRBV4-3
size: NA
J: TRBJ1-1
length: 14
D: NA
CDR3: CASSQGEGSTEAFF
DNA: TGCGCCAGCAGCCAAGGTGAGGGGAGCACTGAAGCTTTCTTT

V: TRBV2
size: NA
J: TRBJ2-5
length: 12
D: NA
CDR3: CASRPPGETQYF
DNA: TGTGCCAGCCGACCGCCTGGGGAGACCCAGTACTTC

V: TRBV25-1
size: NA
J: TRBJ1-1
length: 14
D: NA
CDR3: CASRSIQGTTEAFF
DNA: TGTGCCAGCAGATCGATACAGGGAACCACTGAAGCTTTCTTT

V: TRBV27
size: NA
J: TRBJ1-6
length: 14
D: TRBD1
CDR3: CASTPGTGRSPLHF
DNA: TGTGCCAGCACCCCCGGGACAGGGCGATCACCCCTCCACTTT

V: TRBV2
size: NA
J: TRBJ1-4
length: 14
D: NA
CDR3: CASRTTATNEKLFF
DNA: TGTGCCAGCAGGACGACAGCAACTAATGAAAAACTGTTTTTT

V: TRBV2
size: NA
J: TRBJ2-2
length: 13
D: NA
CDR3: CARERANTGELFF
DNA: TGTGCCAGAGAGCGGGCCAACACCGGGGAGCTGTTTTTT

V: TRBV5-6
size: NA
J: TRBJ2-3
length: 15
D: NA
CDR3: CASSLAANVLDTQYF
DNA: TGTGCCAGCAGCTTGGCTGCCAACGTTTTAGATACGCAGTATTTT

V: TRBV5-8
size: NA
J: TRBJ2-7
length: 15
D: TRBD1
CDR3: CASSHWTGGSYEQYF
DNA: TGTGCCAGCAGCCACTGGACAGGGGGATCCTACGAGCAGTACTTC

V: TRBV6-1
size: NA
J: TRBJ2-7
length: 15
D: NA
CDR3: CASSTQGGSSYEQYF
DNA: TGTGCCAGCAGTACCCAGGGGGGGTCCTCCTACGAGCAGTACTTC

V: TRBV9
size: NA
J: TRBJ2-2
length: 14
D: NA
CDR3: CASSTPGNTGELFF
DNA: TGTGCCAGCAGTACCCCAGGGAACACCGGGGAGCTGTTTTTT

V: TRBV5-5
size: NA
J: TRBJ1-2
length: 15
D: TRBD1
CDR3: CASSVDRGNVYGYTF
DNA: TGTGCCAGCAGCGTGGACAGGGGAAACGTCTATGGCTACACCTTC

V: TRBV19
size: NA
J: TRBJ1-1
length: 13
D: TRBD1
CDR3: CASSQGGLTEAFF
DNA: TGTGCCAGTAGTCAGGGGGGGCTCACTGAAGCTTTCTTT

V: TRBV4-3
size: NA
J: TRBJ2-1
length: 15
D: TRBD2
CDR3: CASSQGLAGGNEQFF
DNA: TGCGCCAGCAGCCAAGGACTAGCGGGAGGGAATGAGCAGTTCTTC

V: TRBV5-6
size: NA
J: TRBJ2-5
length: 15
D: TRBD2
CDR3: CASSPLLADQETQYF
DNA: TGTGCCAGCAGCCCACTCCTAGCGGACCAAGAGACCCAGTACTTC

V: TRBV5-1
size: NA
J: TRBJ2-7
length: 14
D: TRBD1
CDR3: CASSLVTGAHEQYF
DNA: TGCGCCAGCAGCTTGGTTACAGGGGCCCACGAGCAGTACTTC

V: TRBV29-1
size: NA
J: TRBJ1-4
length: 11
D: TRBD1
CDR3: CSVEATGMAFF
DNA: TGCAGCGTTGAAGCGACAGGGATGGCCTTTTTT

V: TRBV28
size: NA
J: TRBJ2-5
length: 15
D: TRBD2
CDR3: CASSLYGGALETQYF
DNA: TGTGCCAGCAGTTTATACGGGGGGGCCTTAGAGACCCAGTACTTC

V: TRBV21-1
size: NA
J: TRBJ1-2
length: 15
D: NA
CDR3: CASSKEGPTGHGYTF
DNA: TGTGCCAGCAGCAAAGAAGGGCCAACAGGGCATGGCTACACCTTC

V: TRBV6-5
size: NA
J: TRBJ2-2
length: 14
D: NA
CDR3: CASSVTEKSGELFF
DNA: TGTGCCAGCAGTGTCACCGAAAAATCCGGGGAGCTGTTTTTT

V: TRBV2
size: NA
J: TRBJ2-2
length: 15
D: NA
CDR3: CASSEAIWNTGELFF
DNA: TGTGCCAGCAGTGAAGCCATATGGAACACCGGGGAGCTGTTTTTT

V: TRBV30
size: NA
J: TRBJ1-4
length: 16
D: NA
CDR3: CAWTLEGEGLNEKLFF
DNA: TGTGCCTGGACATTGGAGGGGGAGGGGCTCAATGAAAAACTGTTTTTT

V: TRBV11-2
size: NA
J: TRBJ2-7
length: 15
D: NA
CDR3: CASSHGTDRPYEQYF
DNA: TGTGCCAGCAGCCATGGAACCGACAGGCCCTACGAGCAGTACTTC

V: TRBV27
size: NA
J: TRBJ2-5
length: 14
D: NA
CDR3: CASMPGHTQETQYF
DNA: TGTGCCAGCATGCCGGGACACACCCAAGAGACCCAGTACTTC

V: TRBV2
size: NA
J: TRBJ2-7
length: 14
D: NA
CDR3: CATKGGDLSYEQYF
DNA: TGTGCCACCAAGGGGGGGGACCTCTCCTACGAGCAGTACTTC

V: TRBV7-9
size: NA
J: TRBJ2-7
length: 16
D: NA
CDR3: CASSLAAGGYFYEQYF
DNA: TGTGCCAGCAGCTTAGCCGCAGGGGGGTATTTCTACGAGCAGTACTTC

V: TRBV6-1
size: NA
J: TRBJ1-1
length: 15
D: NA
CDR3: CASSEVIGVNTEAFF
DNA: TGTGCCAGCAGTGAAGTAATAGGGGTGAACACTGAAGCTTTCTTT

V: TRBV30
size: NA
J: TRBJ1-5
length: 14
D: TRBD1
CDR3: CAWSEGQGYQPQHF
DNA: TGTGCCTGGAGTGAGGGACAGGGTTATCAGCCCCAGCATTTT